A selection of T cell receptor beta chains follows, all from one sample in a study of tumor and adjacent non-tumor tissue in lung cancer. TCRdb itself ran the multiplex PCR reads through MiXCR, one entry per CDR3 protein. The sample gives tens of thousands of distinct CDR3 sequences, just under 75% of which show up once; under 9.5% is in the top ten. Source material: lung tumor tissue. All receptors come from a woman in her 40s with non-small cell lung cancer. CDR3s include the opening cysteine and the closing phenylalanine or tryptophan. D genes are given only for firm matches. Expanded clones get a size class; other rows say once, few or many, or leave the size out.

v_call	d_call	j_call	clone_size	cdr3_nt	cdr3_aa
TRBV11-3	-	TRBJ2-3	-	TGTGCCAACAGCGTAATCCTCGCAGATATGCAGTATTTT	CANSVILADMQYF
TRBV29-1	TRBD2	TRBJ2-7	many	TGCAGCGTTGCAGGCGGGGGGAGAAACGAGCAGTACTTC	CSVAGGGRNEQYF
TRBV11-3	-	TRBJ2-7	-	TGTGCCAGCAGCTACCAAGAGGGGTCCTACGAGCAGTACTTC	CASSYQEGSYEQYF
TRBV6-5	TRBD1	TRBJ1-5	-	TGTGCCAGCAATTCTCTTTCCCGGGACAGCAGTCAGCCCCAGCATTTT	CASNSLSRDSSQPQHF
TRBV6-5	-	TRBJ2-1	many	TGTGCCAGCAGTCCGGGACTCTCGAGCTCCTACAATGAGCAGTTCTTC	CASSPGLSSSYNEQFF
TRBV28	-	TRBJ2-2	-	TGTATCAGCATGGAACGGACGAAGACCGGGGAGCTGTTTTTT	CISMERTKTGELFF
TRBV7-8	-	TRBJ2-2	few	TGTGCCAGCAGCTTAACCCATAGACAGACGAACAGCGGGGAGCTGTTTTTT	CASSLTHRQTNSGELFF
TRBV20-1	TRBD2	TRBJ2-5	many	TGCAGTGCTACACCCTATAGCGGGAGAACCCAAGAGACCCAGTACTTC	CSATPYSGRTQETQYF
TRBV4-2	-	TRBJ1-2	-	TGTGCTAGCAGCCCTCCAGTGCAAAGCTATGGCTACAGCTTC	CASSPPVQSYGYSF
TRBV11-3	TRBD1	TRBJ2-3	-	TGTGCCAGCAGCTTTCGAACAGGGGGAAGGATAGATATGCGGTATTTT	CASSFRTGGRIDMRYF
TRBV11-2	-	TRBJ1-1	-	TGTGCCAGCGGCTTTCGTGAAGGGGCGGGGGCTTTCTTT	CASGFREGAGAFF
TRBV20-1	-	TRBJ1-1	-	TGCATTACGCCGGGGAACACTGAAGCTTTCTTT	CITPGNTEAFF
TRBV6-1	TRBD2	TRBJ2-7	-	TGTGCCAGCAGTGAAGTGACGGGAGGGCCCTACGAACAGTACTTC	CASSEVTGGPYEQYF
TRBV20-1	-	TRBJ2-3	-	TGCAGTGCTAGACCGGTGGACAGAGATATGCAGTATTTT	CSARPVDRDMQYF
TRBV20-1	TRBD1	TRBJ2-3	few	TGCAGTGCTTCACACGGACAGGGGCTCACAGATACGCAGTATTTT	CSASHGQGLTDTQYF
TRBV6-1	-	TRBJ2-7	-	TGTGCCAGCAGTGGCCTCATAGTTCTCTCCTACGAGCAGTACTTC	CASSGLIVLSYEQYF
TRBV5-1	TRBD1	TRBJ1-1	-	TGCGCCAGCAGCTTAGATATCGACAGGGGCGGTGAAGCTTTCTTT	CASSLDIDRGGEAFF
TRBV30	-	TRBJ2-5	-	TGTGCCTACGGACTCGGACAGAGCTTTCAAGAGACCCGGTACTTC	CAYGLGQSFQETRYF
TRBV4-1	-	TRBJ2-5	-	TGCGCCAGCAGCCAAGATCGCAGTAGAGTGGAGACCCAGTACTTC	CASSQDRSRVETQYF
TRBV6-1	-	TRBJ1-5	-	TGTGCCAGCAGTGAGGGATTAGGGAATCAGCACCAGCATTTT	CASSEGLGNQHQHF
TRBV12-3/TRBV12-4	-	TRBJ1-2	-	TGTGCCAGCATTCCCAATCATGTGGGTACACCCTCCTATGGCTGCACCTTC	CASIPNHVGTPSYGCTF
TRBV11-2	-	TRBJ2-5	-	TGTACCAGCAACTTAGGAGGGGTTGATGAGACCCAATACTTC	CTSNLGGVDETQYF
TRBV5-1	TRBD1	TRBJ2-3	-	TGCGCCACCAGCTTTAGACAGGGATCGGATACGCAGTATTTT	CATSFRQGSDTQYF
TRBV5-5	-	TRBJ2-7	-	TGTGTCAGCAGCTTCTCTTTTTGGGGGGCGGTCGTTCTCTTC	CVSSFSFWGAVVLF
TRBV11-2	TRBD2	TRBJ2-1	-	TGTGCCAGCAGCCCACAGCGGGGCTCCTACAATGAAAAGTTCTTC	CASSPQRGSYNEKFF
TRBV11-2	-	TRBJ2-7	once	TGTGCCAGCAGCCACGGTGTCGCCGAGCAGTACTTC	CASSHGVAEQYF
TRBV6-6	TRBD2	TRBJ2-7	-	TGTGCCAGCAGTGTGGGGTGGTTGCAGGAGCGGGAGCAATACTTC	CASSVGWLQEREQYF
TRBV28	TRBD2	TRBJ2-2	-	TGTGGCAGGAGCCGCGCGGGGGTCACCGGGGAGCTGTTTTTT	CGRSRAGVTGELFF
TRBV20-1	-	TRBJ2-3	-	TGCAGTGCTACTGGGAGGGGGACATCCTACACAGATACGCAGTATTTT	CSATGRGTSYTDTQYF
TRBV11-3	TRBD2	TRBJ2-1	once	TGCGCCAGCAGCTCGGAGGGGACTAGCAGGGGTAATGAGCAGTTCTTC	CASSSEGTSRGNEQFF
TRBV16	-	TRBJ1-1	few	TGTGCCAGCAGCCAATCCACAGTCTCTGAAGCTTTCTTT	CASSQSTVSEAFF
TRBV4-1	-	TRBJ2-6	few	TGCGCCAGCAGCCAAGTGGTGGGGAACGTGGCCAACGTCCTGACTTTC	CASSQVVGNVANVLTF
TRBV29-1	-	TRBJ2-5	once	TGCAGCGCAGAATACAGGGAGAAGGTTGGAGAGACCGAGTACTTC	CSAEYREKVGETEYF
TRBV5-1	-	TRBJ2-2	-	TGCGCCAGCAGCTTTAAGGAGGGCACCGGGGAGCTGTTTTTT	CASSFKEGTGELFF
TRBV6-6	-	TRBJ2-7	-	TGTGCCAGCAGCCCACCATGGGACCCCTACAAGCAGTATTTC	CASSPPWDPYKQYF
TRBV20-1	-	TRBJ1-2	-	TGCAGTGCTAATGCCACAGACGGCGCAGGTGGCTACACCTTC	CSANATDGAGGYTF
TRBV29-1	-	TRBJ2-1	-	-	CTVGFGAYDEQSF
TRBV4-2	-	TRBJ2-1	-	TGTACCAGCAGCCAAGTCCCGGGGACTGAGGAGTTCTTC	CTSSQVPGTEEFF
TRBV12-3/TRBV12-4	-	TRBJ2-2	-	TGTGCCAGCAGAGGGGAGGTGAGCACCGGGGAGCTGTTTTTT	CASRGEVSTGELFF
TRBV6-1	-	TRBJ2-1	-	TGTGCCAGCACTGGTACCTTTGAGCAGTTATTC	CASTGTFEQLF
TRBV6-5	-	TRBJ2-2	-	TGTGCCAGCAGTTACCACGGGGCACGGGCCGGGGAGTTGTTTTTT	CASSYHGARAGELFF
TRBV7-8	TRBD1	TRBJ1-5	-	TGTCCCAGCAGCCGACAGGGGGCATATAGCAATCAGCCCCAACATTTT	CPSSRQGAYSNQPQHF
TRBV4-2	-	TRBJ2-7	-	TGTGCCAGCAGCCAAGCCCACCTCGAGGAGAAGTACTTC	CASSQAHLEEKYF
TRBV11-2	-	TRBJ2-7	-	TGTACCAGCAGCTTACTTTCAAACTCCTACGAGCAGTACTTC	CTSSLLSNSYEQYF
TRBV6-6	TRBD1	TRBJ2-7	-	TGTGCCACCAGTAGGACAGGGGGCGACGAGCAGTACTTC	CATSRTGGDEQYF
TRBV4-1	-	TRBJ2-1	many	TGCGCCAGCAGCCCCCTGACTAGCAATGAGCAGTTCTTC	CASSPLTSNEQFF
TRBV7-8	-	TRBJ1-5	many	TGTGCCAGCACCTACAGGAGCAATCAGCCCCAGCATTTT	CASTYRSNQPQHF
TRBV6-1	-	TRBJ2-7	-	TGTCCCAGCATTGTACAACCTTCTTATTACGAGCAGTACTTC	CPSIVQPSYYEQYF
TRBV6-6	-	TRBJ1-5	medium-sized	TGTGCCAGCAGTTACCCGGGAGACGGCAATCAGCCCCAGCATTTT	CASSYPGDGNQPQHF
TRBV6-5	-	TRBJ1-1	once	TGTGCCAGCGGTTATACTGGTGGCCCCAGGGGCACTGAAGCTTTCTTT	CASGYTGGPRGTEAFF
TRBV28	-	TRBJ2-3	once	TGTGCTAGCGGACCCAGATACAGATTCACAGATACGCAGTATTTT	CASGPRYRFTDTQYF
TRBV7-9	-	TRBJ2-7	few	TGTGCCAGCAGCTTAGCGGGATCCTTGAGGAATCGCCACCGGGAAGACGGGTACGAGCAGTACTTC	CASSLAGSLRNRHREDGYEQYF
TRBV5-6	TRBD1	TRBJ2-7	-	TGTGCCAGCGGCCAGACAGGGTCCCACGAGCAGTACTTC	CASGQTGSHEQYF
TRBV29-1	TRBD2	TRBJ2-5	-	TGCAGCGCATGCGACCCGGGACTAGCGGGAGGGTCCCTACAAGAGACCCAGTACTTC	CSACDPGLAGGSLQETQYF